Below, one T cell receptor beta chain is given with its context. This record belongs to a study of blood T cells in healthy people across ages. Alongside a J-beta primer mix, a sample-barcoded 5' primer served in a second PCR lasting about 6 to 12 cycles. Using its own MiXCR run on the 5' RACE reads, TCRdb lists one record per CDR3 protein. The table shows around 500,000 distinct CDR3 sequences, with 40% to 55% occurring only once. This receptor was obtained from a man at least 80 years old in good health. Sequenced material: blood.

The CDR3: CASSYSGVSGSGRMGQLAKNIQYF. CDR3 sequence (DNA): TGTGCCAGCAGTTACTCGGGCGTTAGTGGTAGCGGGAGGATGGGGCAGTTAGCCAAAAACATTCAGTACTTC. This chain connects TRBV6-2 or TRBV6-3 to TRBJ2-4; 10 bases are shared with TRBD2. From germline, CDR1 is MNHEY and CDR2 SVGEGT. The CDR3 totals 24 residues. After removal of 0 bases from V and 0 bases from J, the junction contained 23 bases not matched to a gene.